This record covers a single T cell receptor (beta chain). The junction shows a germline mismatch at one end, possibly a read error. The sample belongs to a study of tumor and adjacent non-tumor tissue in lung cancer. Overall study context: About 4.2 million productive TCRbeta reads were obtained per sample on average.

TCRbeta libraries were built with three rounds of nested PCR, modified from ARM-PCR. TCRdb redid the calling of the multiplex PCR reads with MiXCR, one entry per CDR3 protein. The repertoire has approximately 76,000 distinct CDR3 sequences, around 70% of them found once; the top ten carry around an eighth. No cell sorting was done before RNA was extracted from the tissue. The origin of this receptor is a woman in her seventies with non-small cell lung cancer. Input material: lung tumor tissue.

CDR3 sequence: CSVLRGGQGTYGQYF. CDR3 in DNA: TGCAGTGTTCTACGGGGAGGCCAGGGGACTTACGGGCAGTACTTC. The gene calls are TRBV29-1 and TRBJ2-7; D might be TRBD1 or TRBD2, each matching 6 bases. Germline V gives CDR1 SQVTM, CDR2 ANQGSEA. This CDR3 has 15 residues.